This T cell receptor beta chain was sequenced during a study of shared clonotypes between healthy human individuals. Clones were read by immunoSEQ multiplex PCR, and TCRdb kept only the in-frame ones, dropping some. The sample includes roughly 700,000 clones, less than 95% of them seen just once. The CDR3 extends over 16 amino acids. Germline CDR1 and CDR2: LGHNA and YNFKEQ. V shed 1 base and J shed 4 bases, with 14 bases lying between them. The J gene is TRBJ2-1, the V gene TRBV4-2; D is unresolved. The receptor comes from a man younger than 35 in good health. Some clones in this sample may be carry-over from other donors' samples. The specimen was memory CD8+ T cells from PBMCs. Subset of the sample: CD45RO+ cells pooled with CCR7-negative TemRA cells. CDR3 loop: CASSQVGQIVYNEQFF. CDR3 sequence (DNA): TGTGCCAGCAGCCAAGTAGGCCAAATCGTTTACAATGAGCAGTTCTTC.